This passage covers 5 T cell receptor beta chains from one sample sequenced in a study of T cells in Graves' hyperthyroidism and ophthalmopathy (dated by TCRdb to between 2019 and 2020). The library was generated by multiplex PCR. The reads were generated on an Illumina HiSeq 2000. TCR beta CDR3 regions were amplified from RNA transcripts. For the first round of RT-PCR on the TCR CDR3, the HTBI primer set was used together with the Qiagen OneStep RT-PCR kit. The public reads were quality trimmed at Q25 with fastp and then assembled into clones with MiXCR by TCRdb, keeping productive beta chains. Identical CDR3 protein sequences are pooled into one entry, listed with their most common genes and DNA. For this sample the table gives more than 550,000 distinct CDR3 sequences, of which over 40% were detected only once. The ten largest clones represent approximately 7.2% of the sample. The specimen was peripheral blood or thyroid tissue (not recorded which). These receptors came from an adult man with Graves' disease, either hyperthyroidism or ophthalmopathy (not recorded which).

The CDR3 loop is CSVERDRVGYGYTF. The DNA of the CDR3 is TGCAGCGTTGAGCGGGACAGGGTGGGCTATGGCTACACCTTC. The chain employs TRBV29-1 and TRBJ1-2; 9 nucleotides agree with TRBD1. This CDR3 contains 14 residues. The ends lost 3 bases at V and 4 bases at J; junction bases unmatched: 6. Germline assignment: CDR1 SQVTM and CDR2 ANQGSEA.

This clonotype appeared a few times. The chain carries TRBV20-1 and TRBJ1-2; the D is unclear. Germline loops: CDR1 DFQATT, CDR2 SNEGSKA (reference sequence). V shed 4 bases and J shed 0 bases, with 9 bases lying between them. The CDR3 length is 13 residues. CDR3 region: CSAIRDSNYGYTF. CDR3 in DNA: TGCAGTGCTATACGCGATTCTAACTATGGCTACACCTTC.

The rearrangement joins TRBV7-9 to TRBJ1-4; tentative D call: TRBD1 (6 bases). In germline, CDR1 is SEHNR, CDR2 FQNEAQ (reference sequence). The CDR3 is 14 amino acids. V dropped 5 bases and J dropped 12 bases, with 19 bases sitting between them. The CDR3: CASSPQTGMRELFF. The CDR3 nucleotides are TGTGCCAGCAGCCCTCAAACAGGGATGAGGGAACTGTTTTTT.

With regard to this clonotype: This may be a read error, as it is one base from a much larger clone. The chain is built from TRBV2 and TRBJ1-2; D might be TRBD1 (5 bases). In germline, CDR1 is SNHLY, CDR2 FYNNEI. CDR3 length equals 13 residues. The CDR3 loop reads CVSSERGTSGYTF. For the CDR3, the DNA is TGTGTCAGCAGTGAACGGGGGACTTCTGGCTACACCTTC.

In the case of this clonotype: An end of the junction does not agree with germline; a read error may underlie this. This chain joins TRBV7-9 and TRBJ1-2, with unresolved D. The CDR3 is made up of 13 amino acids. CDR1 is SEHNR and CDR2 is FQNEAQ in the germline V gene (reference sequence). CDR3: CATDIGAADGCTF. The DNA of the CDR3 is TGTGCCACCGATATTGGAGCAGCGGATGGCTGCACCTTC.